Included here is one TCR beta chain sequence, with context. Its antigen is still unknown. This CDR3 has 17 residues. The J segment lost 3 bases and the V segment lost 0 bases, leaving 6 bases of the junction unmatched. Germline CDR1 and CDR2: SGHRS and YFSETQ. The sample comes from a study of cytomegalovirus exposure and HLA in healthy donors. Notes on the study in general: V- and J-gene trimming of TCR beta was linked (in a later analysis) to a missense DCLRE1C variant.

It was with 60 Vbeta and 13 Jbeta primers that the PCR ran. This table comes from immunoSEQ multiplex PCR, and its TCRdb copy is limited to in-frame clones, with some not included. The data hold about 190,000 clones, with just under 75% observed a single time. The receptor was isolated from a man aged 25 to 45 in good health and CMV-seropositive. Sequenced sample: PBMCs. The chain has TRBV5-1 and TRBJ2-3; 11 positions agree with TRBD2. This CDR3 reads CASSLAGSSGRTDTQYF. In DNA form, the CDR3 reads TGCGCCAGCAGCTTGGCCGGGTCTAGCGGGAGGACAGATACGCAGTATTTT.